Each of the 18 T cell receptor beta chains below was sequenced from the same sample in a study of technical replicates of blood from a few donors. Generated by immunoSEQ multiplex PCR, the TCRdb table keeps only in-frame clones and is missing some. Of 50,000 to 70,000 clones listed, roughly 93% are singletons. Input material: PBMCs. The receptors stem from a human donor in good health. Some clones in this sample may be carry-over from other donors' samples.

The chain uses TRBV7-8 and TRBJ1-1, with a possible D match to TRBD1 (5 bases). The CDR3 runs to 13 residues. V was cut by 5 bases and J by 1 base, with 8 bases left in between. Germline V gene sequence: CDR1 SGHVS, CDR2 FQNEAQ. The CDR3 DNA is TGTGCCAGCAGCCCCACAGGGAACACTGAAGCTTTCTTT. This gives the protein CASSPTGNTEAFF.

Here the CDR3 reads CAITKGAGTSTEAFF. The CDR3 region has the DNA TGTGCCATCACCAAGGGGGCAGGGACCAGCACTGAAGCTTTCTTT. This rearrangement joins TRBV10-3 to TRBJ1-1; the match to TRBD1 covers 7 bases. J gave up 4 bases and V 7 bases, and 12 bases lay outside the gene matches. The CDR3 has 15 amino acids. CDR1 is ENHRY, CDR2 SYGVKD, per germline.

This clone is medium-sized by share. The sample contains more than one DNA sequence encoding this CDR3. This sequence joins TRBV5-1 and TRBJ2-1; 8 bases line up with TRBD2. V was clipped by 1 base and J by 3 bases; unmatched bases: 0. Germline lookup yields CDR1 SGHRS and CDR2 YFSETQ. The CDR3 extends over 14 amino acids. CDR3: CASSLSGGYNEQFF. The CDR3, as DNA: TGCGCCAGCAGCTTGAGCGGGGGCTACAATGAGCAGTTCTTC.

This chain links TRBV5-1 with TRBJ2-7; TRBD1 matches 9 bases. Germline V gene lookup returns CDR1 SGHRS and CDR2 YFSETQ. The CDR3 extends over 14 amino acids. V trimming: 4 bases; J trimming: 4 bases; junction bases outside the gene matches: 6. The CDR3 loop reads CASSKDRGWYEQYF. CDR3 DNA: TGCGCCAGCAGCAAGGACAGGGGTTGGTACGAGCAGTACTTC.

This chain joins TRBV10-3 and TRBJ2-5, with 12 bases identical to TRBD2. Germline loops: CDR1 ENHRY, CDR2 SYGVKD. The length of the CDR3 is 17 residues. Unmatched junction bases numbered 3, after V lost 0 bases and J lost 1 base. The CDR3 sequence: CAISESGLAGIQETQYF. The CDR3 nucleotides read TGTGCCATCAGTGAGTCCGGACTAGCGGGAATCCAAGAGACCCAGTACTTC.

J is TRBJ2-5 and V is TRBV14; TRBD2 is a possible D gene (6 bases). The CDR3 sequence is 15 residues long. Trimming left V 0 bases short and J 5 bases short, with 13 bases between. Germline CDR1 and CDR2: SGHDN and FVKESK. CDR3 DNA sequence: TGTGCCAGCAGCCAAGACTTAGTTGCGGGGGAGACCCAGTACTTC. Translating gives CASSQDLVAGETQYF.

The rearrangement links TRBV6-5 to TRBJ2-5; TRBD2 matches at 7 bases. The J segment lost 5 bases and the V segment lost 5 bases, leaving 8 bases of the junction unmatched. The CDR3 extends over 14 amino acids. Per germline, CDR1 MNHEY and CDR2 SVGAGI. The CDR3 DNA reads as TGTGCCAGCAGTACCGGACTAGTTGGTGAGACCCAGTACTTC. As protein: CASSTGLVGETQYF.

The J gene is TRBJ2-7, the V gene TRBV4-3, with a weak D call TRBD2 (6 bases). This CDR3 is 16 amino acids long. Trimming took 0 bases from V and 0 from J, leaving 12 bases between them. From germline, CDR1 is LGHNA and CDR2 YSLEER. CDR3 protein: CASSQELLAHSYEQYF. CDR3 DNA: TGCGCCAGCAGCCAAGAGTTGCTAGCGCACTCCTACGAGCAGTACTTC.

The CDR3 is CASSFGGFNYGYTF. In nucleotides, the CDR3 is TGTGCCAGCAGCTTCGGCGGATTTAACTATGGCTACACCTTC. This chain connects TRBV11-2 to TRBJ1-2; D is ambiguous. The CDR3 is 14 amino acids. Germline V CDR1 and CDR2: SGHAT, FQNNGV. Trimming took off 3 bases at V and 1 base at J, with 9 bases between the two ends.

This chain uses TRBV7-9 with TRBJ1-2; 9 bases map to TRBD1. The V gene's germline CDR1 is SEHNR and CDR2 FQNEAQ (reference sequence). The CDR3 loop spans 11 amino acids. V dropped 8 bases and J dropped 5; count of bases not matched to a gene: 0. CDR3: CASGTGYGYTF. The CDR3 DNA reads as TGTGCCAGCGGGACAGGGTATGGCTACACCTTC.

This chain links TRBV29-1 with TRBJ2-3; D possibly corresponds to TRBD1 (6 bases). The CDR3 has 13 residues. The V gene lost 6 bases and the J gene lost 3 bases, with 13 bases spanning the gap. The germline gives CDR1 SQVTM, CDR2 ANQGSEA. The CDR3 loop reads CSVALDSTDTQYF. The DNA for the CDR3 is TGCAGCGTGGCCCTGGACAGTACAGATACGCAGTATTTT.

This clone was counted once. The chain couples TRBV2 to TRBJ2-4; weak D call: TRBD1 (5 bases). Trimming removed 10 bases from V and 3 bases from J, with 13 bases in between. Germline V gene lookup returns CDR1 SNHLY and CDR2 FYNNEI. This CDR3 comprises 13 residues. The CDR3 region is CATSGAVKNIQYF. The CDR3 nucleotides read TGTGCCACCTCTGGGGCGGTCAAAAACATTCAGTACTTC.

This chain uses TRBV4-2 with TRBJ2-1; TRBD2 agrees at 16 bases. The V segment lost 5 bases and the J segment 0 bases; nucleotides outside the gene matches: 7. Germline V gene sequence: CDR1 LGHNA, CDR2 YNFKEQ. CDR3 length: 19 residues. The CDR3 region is CASSGTSGGVKSSYNEQFF. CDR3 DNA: TGTGCCAGCAGCGGGACTAGCGGGGGGGTCAAGAGCTCCTACAATGAGCAGTTCTTC.

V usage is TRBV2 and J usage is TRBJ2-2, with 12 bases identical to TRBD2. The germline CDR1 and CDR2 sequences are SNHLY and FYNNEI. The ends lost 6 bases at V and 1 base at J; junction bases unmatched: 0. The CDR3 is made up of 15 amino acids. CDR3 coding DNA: TGTGCCAGCAGGGGACTAGCGGGGAACACCGGGGAGCTGTTTTTT. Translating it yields CASRGLAGNTGELFF. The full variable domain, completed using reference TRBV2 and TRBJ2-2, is EPEVTQTPSHQVTQMGQEVILRCVPISNHLYFYWYRQILGQKVEFLVSFYNNEISEKSEIFDDQFSVERPDGSNFTLKIRSTKLEDSAMYFCASRGLAGNTGELFFGEGSRLTVL.

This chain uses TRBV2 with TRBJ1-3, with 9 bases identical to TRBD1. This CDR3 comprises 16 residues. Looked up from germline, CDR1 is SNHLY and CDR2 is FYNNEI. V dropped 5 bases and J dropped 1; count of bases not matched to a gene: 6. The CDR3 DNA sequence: TGTGCCAGCAGTACTCCGGGACAGGGTTCTGGAAACACCATATATTTT. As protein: CASSTPGQGSGNTIYF.

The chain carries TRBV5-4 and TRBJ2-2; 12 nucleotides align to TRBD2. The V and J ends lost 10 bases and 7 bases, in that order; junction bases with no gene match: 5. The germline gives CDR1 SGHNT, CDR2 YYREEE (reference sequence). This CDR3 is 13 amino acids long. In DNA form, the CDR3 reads TGTGCCGGAGGACTAGCGGGGATCGGGGAGCTGTTTTTT. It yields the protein CAGGLAGIGELFF.

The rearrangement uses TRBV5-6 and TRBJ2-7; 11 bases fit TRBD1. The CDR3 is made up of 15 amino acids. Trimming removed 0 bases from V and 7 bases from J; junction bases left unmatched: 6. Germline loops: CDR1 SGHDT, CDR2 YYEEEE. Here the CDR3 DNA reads TGTGCCAGCAGCTTGGTCGGGACAGGGGGACGAGAGCAGTACTTC. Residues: CASSLVGTGGREQYF.

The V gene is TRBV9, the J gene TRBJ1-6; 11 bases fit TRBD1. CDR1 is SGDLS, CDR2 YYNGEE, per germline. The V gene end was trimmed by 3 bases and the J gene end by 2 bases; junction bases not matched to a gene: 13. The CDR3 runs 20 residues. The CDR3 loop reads CASSGAGGTGGTTYNSPLHF. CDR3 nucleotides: TGTGCCAGCAGCGGCGCTGGGGGGACAGGGGGTACGACCTATAATTCACCCCTCCACTTT.